A single sample gave rise to the 15 T cell receptor beta chains below, sequenced in a study of neoadjuvant anti-PD-1 for oral cavity cancer. The table came from immunoSEQ multiplex PCR; TCRdb's copy has only in-frame clones and leaves some out. Of some 10,000 clones in the sample, about 61% were seen once. Stated time point: after neoadjuvant nivolumab, at surgical resection. This material consisted of PBMCs, taken after nivolumab (anti-PD-1) treatment. These TCRs come from a person aged 40 to 85 with oral cavity squamous cell carcinoma.

This chain joins TRBV27 and TRBJ2-7; D is perhaps TRBD1 or TRBD2 (6 bases each). CDR1 is MNHEY and CDR2 is SMNVEV in the germline V gene (reference sequence). V lost 5 bases and J 4 bases, leaving 15 bases between the germline ends. The CDR3 is made up of 14 amino acids. CDR3 amino acids: CASSRTGALYEQYF. The DNA of the CDR3 is TGTGCCAGCAGTCGAACGGGGGCCTTGTACGAGCAGTACTTC.

The V gene is TRBV27, the J gene TRBJ2-3; unclear D gene. CDR3 length equals 11 residues. The germline V and J ends were trimmed by 3 bases and 5 bases, with 3 bases remaining between them. Germline V gives CDR1 MNHEY, CDR2 SMNVEV (reference sequence). The CDR3 protein is CASSFGDTQYF. The CDR3 nucleotides are TGTGCCAGCAGTTTTGGAGATACGCAGTATTTT.

This chain connects TRBV29-1 to TRBJ2-1; 10 bases agree with TRBD2. The germline CDR1 and CDR2 sequences are SQVTM and ANQGSEA. V dropped 3 bases and J dropped 7; count of bases not matched to a gene: 6. The CDR3 totals 14 residues. CDR3 loop: CSVEGGTSVNEQFF. CDR3 in DNA: TGCAGCGTTGAGGGAGGGACTAGCGTGAATGAGCAGTTCTTC.

This sequence joins TRBV5-1 and TRBJ2-2; 7 nucleotides align to TRBD2. Germline V gives CDR1 SGHRS, CDR2 YFSETQ. V lost 2 bases and J lost 6; bases outside the gene matches: 4. The CDR3 sequence is 14 residues long. The CDR3 region has the DNA TGCGCCAGCAGCTTCATGACTAGCCCCGGGGAGCTGTTTTTT. The encoded protein is CASSFMTSPGELFF.

This clone was seen a few times. The chain links TRBV19 to TRBJ1-5, with D tentatively TRBD1 (5 bases). The CDR3 consists of 15 residues. V was pared by 3 bases and J by 6 bases, with 15 bases between. CDR1 LNHDA and CDR2 SQIVND come from the germline V gene (reference sequence). Here the CDR3 reads CASSMGGAKGQPQHF. The CDR3 DNA follows: TGTGCCAGTAGTATGGGAGGGGCCAAAGGTCAGCCCCAGCATTTT.

The rearrangement uses TRBV6-1 and TRBJ1-5, with D possibly TRBD1 on 6 matching bases. The germline V and J ends were trimmed by 5 bases and 3 bases, with 11 bases remaining between them. Germline V gene sequence: CDR1 MNHNS, CDR2 SASEGT. The CDR3 extends over 14 amino acids. The CDR3 sequence is CASSQDRNNQPQHF. The CDR3 nucleotides read TGTGCCAGCAGTCAGGACAGAAACAATCAGCCCCAGCATTTT.

In its sample, this clone was seen a few times. The V call is TRBV11-2, the J call TRBJ2-7; 7 bases are a match to TRBD2. The CDR3 contains 14 residues. Germline V gene sequence: CDR1 SGHAT, CDR2 FQNNGV. Trimming cost V 8 bases and J 3 bases; bases outside gene matches: 10. The CDR3 DNA follows: TGTGCCAGCTCCCCCGGGGGGTATAGCTACGAGCAGTACTTC. It is translated as CASSPGGYSYEQYF.

This clone was counted between two and nine times. The chain recombines TRBV6-1 with TRBJ1-3, with D perhaps TRBD1 (6 bases). In germline, CDR1 is MNHNS, CDR2 SASEGT. CDR3 length: 17 residues. V was pared by 4 bases and J by 0 bases, with 16 bases between. The CDR3, as DNA: TGTGCCAGCAGTGTTGTGGATTCGGGGGCCTCTGGAAACACCATATATTTT. It encodes CASSVVDSGASGNTIYF.

The chain is built from TRBV9 and TRBJ1-2; no reliable D call. V lost 0 bases and J lost 1, with 10 bases in between. The CDR3 loop spans 15 amino acids. Germline values: CDR1 SGDLS, CDR2 YYNGEE. The CDR3 reads CASSVGTGFNYGYTF. Here the CDR3 DNA reads TGTGCCAGCAGCGTAGGAACGGGTTTTAACTATGGCTACACCTTC.

CDR3 nucleotide sequence: TGTGCTAGTGGTTTGGTACCGAGGGAAACCTATAATTCACCCCTCCACTTT. This translates into CASGLVPRETYNSPLHF. The gene calls are TRBV12-5 and TRBJ1-6, with D unresolved. CDR1 is LGHNT, CDR2 FRNRAP, per germline. Trimming removed 0 bases from V and 2 bases from J, with 11 bases in between. This CDR3 spans 17 amino acids.

This clone came up a few times. This rearrangement joins TRBV6-5 to TRBJ1-1; 7 nucleotides align to TRBD1. This CDR3 is built from 11 residues. The trim removed 4 bases at V and 8 bases at J, leaving 1 base unmatched. Germline CDR1 reads MNHEY; CDR2 reads SVGAGI. The CDR3 here is CASSSTGEAFF. The CDR3 DNA reads TGTGCCAGCAGTTCGACAGGGGAAGCTTTCTTT.

J is TRBJ2-7 and V is TRBV10-2; D is possibly TRBD2 (6 bases). Germline V gives CDR1 WSHSY, CDR2 SAAADI. The germline V and J ends were trimmed by 3 bases and 6 bases, with 18 bases remaining between them. The CDR3 extends over 15 amino acids. The CDR3, as DNA: TGCGCCAGCAGTGAAGGTGGTGCGCGGGGAAGCGAGCAGTACTTC. Encoded protein: CASSEGGARGSEQYF.

There are a few counts of this clone. V and J are TRBV7-2 and TRBJ2-7, with D uncertain. CDR1 and CDR2 from the germline V gene are SGHTA and FQGNSA. This CDR3 has 13 amino acids. V dropped 1 base and J dropped 6 bases, with 10 bases sitting between them. CDR3 in DNA: TGTGCCAGCAGCTTAGGAGGTGGGTCCGAGCAGTACTTC. Protein: CASSLGGGSEQYF. Combining the CDR3 with reference TRBV7-2 and TRBJ2-7 gives the whole variable domain GAGVSQSPSNKVTEKGKDVELRCDPISGHTALYWYRQSLGQGLEFLIYFQGNSAPDKSGLPSDRFSAERTGGSVSTLTIQRTQQEDSAVYLCASSLGGGSEQYFGPGTRLTVT.

The chain links TRBV19 to TRBJ1-1; unclear D gene. V was pared by 6 bases and J by 1 base, with 9 bases between. Germline V CDR1 and CDR2: LNHDA, SQIVND (reference sequence). The CDR3 runs 13 residues. The CDR3 is CASRFAGNTEAFF. CDR3 DNA: TGTGCCAGTAGATTTGCTGGGAACACTGAAGCTTTCTTT.

The V call is TRBV19, the J call TRBJ1-1; TRBD1 is a possible D gene (5 bases). Germline loops: CDR1 LNHDA, CDR2 SQIVND (reference sequence). This CDR3 contains 14 residues. Trimming stripped 4 bases from V and 0 bases from J, with 9 bases between. In nucleotides, the CDR3 is TGTGCCAGTAGTACTCGACAGCTGAACACTGAAGCTTTCTTT. It encodes CASSTRQLNTEAFF.